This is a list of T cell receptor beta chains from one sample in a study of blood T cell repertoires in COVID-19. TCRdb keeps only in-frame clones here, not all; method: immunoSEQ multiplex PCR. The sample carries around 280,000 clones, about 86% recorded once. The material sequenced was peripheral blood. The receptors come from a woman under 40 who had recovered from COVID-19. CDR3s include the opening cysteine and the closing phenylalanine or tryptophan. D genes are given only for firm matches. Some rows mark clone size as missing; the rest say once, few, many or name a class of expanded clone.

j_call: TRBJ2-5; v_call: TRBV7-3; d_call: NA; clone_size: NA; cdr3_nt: TGTGCCAGCAGCTTACACCAGGGGTCCGGAGAGACCCAGTACTTC; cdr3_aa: CASSLHQGSGETQYF
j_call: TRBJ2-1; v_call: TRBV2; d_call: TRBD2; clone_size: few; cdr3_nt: TGTGCCAGCAGCGGGACTAGCGGGACGAATGAGCAGTTCTTC; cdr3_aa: CASSGTSGTNEQFF
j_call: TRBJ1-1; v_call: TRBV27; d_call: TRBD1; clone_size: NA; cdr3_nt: TGTGCCAGCAGTTTATCGCGACAGGGGCATGAAGCTTTCTTT; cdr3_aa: CASSLSRQGHEAFF
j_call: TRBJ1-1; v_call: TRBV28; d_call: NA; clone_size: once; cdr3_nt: TGTGCCAGCACGTGGGTAGACAGGAACACTGAAGCTTTCTTT; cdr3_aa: CASTWVDRNTEAFF
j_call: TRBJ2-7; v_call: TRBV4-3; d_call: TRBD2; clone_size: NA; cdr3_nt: TGCGCCAGCAGCTTTGGACTAGCGGGAGGCGAGCAGTACTTC; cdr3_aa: CASSFGLAGGEQYF
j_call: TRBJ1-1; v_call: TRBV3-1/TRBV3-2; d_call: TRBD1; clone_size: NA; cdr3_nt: TGTGCCAGCAGCCAAGATATGGGACAGAATGAAGCTTTCTTT; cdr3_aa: CASSQDMGQNEAFF
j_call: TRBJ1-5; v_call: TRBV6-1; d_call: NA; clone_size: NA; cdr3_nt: TGTGCCAGCAGTGAACTGGGCGCTAGCAATCAGCCCCAGCATTTT; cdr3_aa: CASSELGASNQPQHF
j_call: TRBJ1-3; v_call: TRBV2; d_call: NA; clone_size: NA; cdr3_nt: TGTGCCAGCAGTGAAATCGGGACTGGAAACACCATATATTTT; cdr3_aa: CASSEIGTGNTIYF
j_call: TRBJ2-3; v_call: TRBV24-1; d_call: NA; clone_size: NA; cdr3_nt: TGTGCCACCAGTGGGGCGGGACCTAGCACAGATACGCAGTATTTT; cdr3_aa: CATSGAGPSTDTQYF
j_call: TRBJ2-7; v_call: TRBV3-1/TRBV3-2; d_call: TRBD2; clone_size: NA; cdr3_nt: TGTGCCAGCAGCCAAGGTGGACTAGCGGGGAACTCCTACGAGCAGTACTTC; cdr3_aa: CASSQGGLAGNSYEQYF
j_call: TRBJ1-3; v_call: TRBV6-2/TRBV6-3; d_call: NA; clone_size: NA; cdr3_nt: TGTGCCAGCAGTTACGAGGGAATGGTTTCTGGAAACACCATATATTTT; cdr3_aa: CASSYEGMVSGNTIYF
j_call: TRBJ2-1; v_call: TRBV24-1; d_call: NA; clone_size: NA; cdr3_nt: TGTGCCACCAGTGATTTGCAGTCCAGCTACAATGAGCAGTTCTTC; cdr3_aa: CATSDLQSSYNEQFF
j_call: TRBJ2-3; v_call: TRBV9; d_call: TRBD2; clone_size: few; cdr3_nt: TGTGCCAGCAGGGCGACTAGCGGGATGCAGTATTTT; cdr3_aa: CASRATSGMQYF
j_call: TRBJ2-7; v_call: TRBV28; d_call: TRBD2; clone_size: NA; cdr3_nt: TGTGCCAGCAGTCGTCTAGCGGAGAGTTACGAGCAGTACTTC; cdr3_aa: CASSRLAESYEQYF
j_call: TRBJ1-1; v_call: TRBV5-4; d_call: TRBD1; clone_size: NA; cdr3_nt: TGTGCCAGCAGCCGAGGACAGGGATGGGAGAACACTGAAGCTTTCTTT; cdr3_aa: CASSRGQGWENTEAFF
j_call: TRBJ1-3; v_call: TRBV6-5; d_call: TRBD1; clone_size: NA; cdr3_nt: TGTGCCAGCAGCCCAGACAGGGGAGGGGGAAACACCATATATTTT; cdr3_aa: CASSPDRGGGNTIYF
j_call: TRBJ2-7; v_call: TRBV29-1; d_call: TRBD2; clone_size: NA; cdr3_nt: TGCAGCGTTGTAGGGGAGGGCTACGAGCAGTACTTC; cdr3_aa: CSVVGEGYEQYF
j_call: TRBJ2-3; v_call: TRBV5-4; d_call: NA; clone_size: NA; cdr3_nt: TGTGCCAGCAGCTTGGTGGGAGGCGGGACAGATACGCAGTATTTT; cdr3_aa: CASSLVGGGTDTQYF
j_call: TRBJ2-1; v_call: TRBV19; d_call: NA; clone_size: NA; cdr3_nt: TGTGCCAGTACTGACTTGTACAATGAGCAGTTCTTC; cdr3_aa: CASTDLYNEQFF
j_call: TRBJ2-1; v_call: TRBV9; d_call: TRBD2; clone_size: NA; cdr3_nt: TGTGCCAGCAGCCCCCGGACTAGCGAGTCCAGTGAGCAGTTCTTC; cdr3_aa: CASSPRTSESSEQFF
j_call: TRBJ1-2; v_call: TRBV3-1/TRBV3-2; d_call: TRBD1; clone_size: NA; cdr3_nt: TGTGCCAGCAGGGTCGCCGGACAGGATGGCTACACCTTC; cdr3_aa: CASRVAGQDGYTF
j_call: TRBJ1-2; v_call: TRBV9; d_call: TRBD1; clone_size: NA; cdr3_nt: TGTGCCAGCAGCGCTGGGACAGGCTTAGCTAACTATGGCTACACCTTC; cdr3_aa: CASSAGTGLANYGYTF
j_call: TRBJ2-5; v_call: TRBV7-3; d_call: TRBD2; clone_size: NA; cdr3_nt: TGTGCCAGCAGCTTGGGGACTAGCGGGAGTCTGGAGACCCAGTACTTC; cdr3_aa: CASSLGTSGSLETQYF
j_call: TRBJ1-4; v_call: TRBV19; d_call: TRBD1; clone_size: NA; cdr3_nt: TGTGCCAGTAGTCCACAGGGGGCTAATGAAAAACTGTTTTTT; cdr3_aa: CASSPQGANEKLFF
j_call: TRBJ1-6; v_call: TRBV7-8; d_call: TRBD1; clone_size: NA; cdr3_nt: TGTGCCAGCAGCTCGCCGGGACAGATTAATTCACCCCTCCACTTT; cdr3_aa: CASSSPGQINSPLHF
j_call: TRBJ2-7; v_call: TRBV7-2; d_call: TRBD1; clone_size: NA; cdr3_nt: TGTGCCAGCAGCAAAGGGACAGCAGTCTCCTACGAGCAGTACTTC; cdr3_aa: CASSKGTAVSYEQYF
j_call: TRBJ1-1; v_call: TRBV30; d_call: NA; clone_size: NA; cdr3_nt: TGTGCCTGGAGTGTAGGGACAACTGAAGCTTTCTTT; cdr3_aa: CAWSVGTTEAFF
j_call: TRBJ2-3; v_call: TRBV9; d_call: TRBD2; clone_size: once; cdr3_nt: TGTGCCAGCAGCATCGGGACTAGCGGGAGTGCAGATACGCAGTATTTT; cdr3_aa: CASSIGTSGSADTQYF
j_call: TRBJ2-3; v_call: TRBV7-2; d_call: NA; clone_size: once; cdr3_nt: TGTGCCAGCAGCTTATCACAGGGAGATACGCAGTATTTT; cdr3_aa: CASSLSQGDTQYF
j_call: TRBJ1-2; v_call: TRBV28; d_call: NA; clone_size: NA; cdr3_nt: TGTGCCAGCAGTTTAAGATCCGGGGATGGCTACACCTTC; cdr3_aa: CASSLRSGDGYTF
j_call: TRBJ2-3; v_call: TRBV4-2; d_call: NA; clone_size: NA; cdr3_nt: TGTGCCAGCAGCCGGACAGAGAGGGCAGATACGCAGTATTTT; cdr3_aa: CASSRTERADTQYF
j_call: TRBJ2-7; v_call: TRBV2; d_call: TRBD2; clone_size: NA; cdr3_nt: TGTGCCAGCAGTGTGTTAGCGGGAGGGCCGTTCGAGCAGTACTTC; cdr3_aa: CASSVLAGGPFEQYF
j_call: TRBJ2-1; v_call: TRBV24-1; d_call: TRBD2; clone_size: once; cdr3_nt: TGTGCCACCACAGCGGGGGCCGACAATGAGCAGTTCTTC; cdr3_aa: CATTAGADNEQFF
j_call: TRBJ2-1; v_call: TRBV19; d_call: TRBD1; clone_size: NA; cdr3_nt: TGTGCCGGAAAATTACAGGGGGGACACAATGAGCAGTTCTTC; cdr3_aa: CAGKLQGGHNEQFF
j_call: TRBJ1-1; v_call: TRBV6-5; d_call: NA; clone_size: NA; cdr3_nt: TGTGCCAGCACCCGGATATTTCGGGACACTGAAGCTTTCTTT; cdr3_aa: CASTRIFRDTEAFF
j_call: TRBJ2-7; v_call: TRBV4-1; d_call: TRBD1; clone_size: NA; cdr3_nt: TGCGCCAGCAGCCAGGGTGACAGGGCACACCAGTACTTC; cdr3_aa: CASSQGDRAHQYF
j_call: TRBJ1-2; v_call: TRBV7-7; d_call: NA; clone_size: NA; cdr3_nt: TGTGCTAGCAGCTCCAGGGTGAACTATGGCTACACCTTC; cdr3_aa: CASSSRVNYGYTF
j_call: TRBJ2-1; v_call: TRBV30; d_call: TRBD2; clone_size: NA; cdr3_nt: TGTGCCTGGAGTGACCCTGGCGGGGGGACGATCAATGAGCAGTTCTTC; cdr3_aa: CAWSDPGGGTINEQFF
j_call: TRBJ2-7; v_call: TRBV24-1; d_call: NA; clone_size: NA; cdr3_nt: TGTGCCACCAGTGACAGCCTAGACTACGAGCAGTACTTC; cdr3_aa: CATSDSLDYEQYF
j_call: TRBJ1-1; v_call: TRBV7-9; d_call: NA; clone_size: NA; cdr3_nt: TGTGCCAGCAGCCCTCCCGGCAGGCCGGACACTGAAGCTTTCTTT; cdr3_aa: CASSPPGRPDTEAFF
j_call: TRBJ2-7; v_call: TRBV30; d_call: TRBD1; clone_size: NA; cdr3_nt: TGTGCCTGGTCGAGAGACAGGGATGGCGAGCAGTACTTC; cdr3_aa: CAWSRDRDGEQYF
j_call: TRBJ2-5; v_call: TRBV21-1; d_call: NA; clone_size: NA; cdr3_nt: TGTGCCAGCAGCAAAAAGGACAGGATAACCCAAGAGACCCAGTACTTC; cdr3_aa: CASSKKDRITQETQYF
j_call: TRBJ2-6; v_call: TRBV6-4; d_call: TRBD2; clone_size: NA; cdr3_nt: TGTGCCAGCAGGCGGGAGGCTGGGGCCAACGTCCTGACTTTC; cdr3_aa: CASRREAGANVLTF
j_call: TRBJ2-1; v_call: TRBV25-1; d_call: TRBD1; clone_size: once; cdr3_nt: TGTGCCAGCGGACAGGGGGCTAATGAGCAGTTCTTC; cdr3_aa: CASGQGANEQFF
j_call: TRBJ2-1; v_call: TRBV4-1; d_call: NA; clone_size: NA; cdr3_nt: TGCGCCAGCAGCCAAGATGATAGACAGAGCTCCTACAATGAGCAGTTCTTC; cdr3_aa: CASSQDDRQSSYNEQFF
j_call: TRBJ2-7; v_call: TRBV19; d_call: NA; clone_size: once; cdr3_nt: TGTGCCAGTAGTCAGCCCGGGGACGAGCAGTACTTC; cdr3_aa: CASSQPGDEQYF
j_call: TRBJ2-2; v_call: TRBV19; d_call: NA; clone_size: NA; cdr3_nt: TGTGCCAGTAGTGTCGGCGCAGGGGTCACCGGGGAGCTGTTTTTT; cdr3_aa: CASSVGAGVTGELFF
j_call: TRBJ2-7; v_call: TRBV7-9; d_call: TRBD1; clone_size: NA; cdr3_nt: TGTGCCAGCAGGAAGGGACAGGCCTACGAGCAGTACTTC; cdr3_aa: CASRKGQAYEQYF
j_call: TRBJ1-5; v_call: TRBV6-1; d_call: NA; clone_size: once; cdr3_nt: TGTGCCAGCAGTGAAGTACGGAGTCAGCCCCAGCATTTT; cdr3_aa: CASSEVRSQPQHF
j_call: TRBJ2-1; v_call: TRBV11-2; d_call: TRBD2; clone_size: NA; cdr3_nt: TGTGCCAGCAGCATTCAGCGGGGGGGTGGCTACAATGAGCAGTTCTTC; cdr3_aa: CASSIQRGGGYNEQFF
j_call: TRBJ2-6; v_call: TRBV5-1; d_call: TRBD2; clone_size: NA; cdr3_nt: TGCGCCAGCAGCTTGGAAACTAGCGGATCCTCTGGGGCCAACGTCCTGACTTTC; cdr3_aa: CASSLETSGSSGANVLTF
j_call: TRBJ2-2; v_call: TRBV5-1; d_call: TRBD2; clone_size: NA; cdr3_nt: TGCGCCAGCAGCCCCCCGGGAGGGGGGGAGCTGTTTTTT; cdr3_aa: CASSPPGGGELFF
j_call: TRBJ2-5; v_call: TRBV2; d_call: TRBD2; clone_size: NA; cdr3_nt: TGTGCCAGCAGTGAGCTAGCGGGTACCCCGGAGACCCAGTACTTC; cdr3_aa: CASSELAGTPETQYF